This TCR beta chain was retrieved from a study of tumor-infiltrating T cells and Merkel cell polyomavirus. Study summary: CD8+ T cells recognized the Merkel cell polyomavirus KLL epitope.

Every patient's tumor was robustly positive for Merkel cell polyomavirus Large T antigen on immunohistochemistry. Patients had KLL-tetramer+ cells above 0.04% of CD8+ T cells. Profiled with immunoSEQ multiplex PCR; TCRdb holds only in-frame clones, not every one. The sample gives 24,000 or so clones, around nine tenths of which show up once; approximately 3% is in the top ten. As concerns this clone: Antigen: not known.

Study-level findings and limits: KLL-specific TRB repertoires were diverse and largely private. MCC-specific survival improved with roughly 1.8-20% versus about 0-0.15% intratumoral KLL-specific T cells. Patients having roughly 5-108 rather than 0-3 KLL-specific tumor clonotypes survived MCC longer.

CDR3 size: 17 residues. V lost 0 bases to trimming and J lost 2 bases, with 17 bases between them. In germline, CDR1 is WNHNN, CDR2 SYGVQD (reference sequence). The rearrangement uses TRBV10-1 and TRBJ2-7, with unresolved D. The material sequenced was lymph node tissue. The receptor's source is a man aged 50 to 60 with Merkel cell carcinoma. The CDR3 sequence is CASSESVGSSSPYEQYF. The CDR3 bases are TGCGCCAGCAGTGAGTCCGTAGGTAGCAGTTCCCCCTACGAGCAGTACTTC.